These 29 T cell receptor beta chains were sequenced from one sample in a study of glioma-infiltrating T cells after dendritic cell vaccination. Using immunoSEQ multiplex PCR, the repertoire was profiled, and TCRdb retains in-frame clones only, with some absent. The data contain tens of thousands of clones, around 85% of them singletons. As to time point: after dendritic cell vaccination, including at tumor progression/relapse. Sequences were derived from blood, sampled after dendritic cell vaccination. These receptors originate from a human donor with glioblastoma.

This clone was seen a few times. The rearrangement joins TRBV19 to TRBJ1-2, with D unresolved. This CDR3 region has 13 residues. Germline lookup yields CDR1 LNHDA and CDR2 SQIVND (reference sequence). Trimming removed 1 base from V and 1 base from J, with 4 bases in between. CDR3 DNA: TGTGCCAGTAGTATAGTCGGTAACTATGGCTACACCTTC. Amino acid sequence: CASSIVGNYGYTF.

This clone was seen more than once but under ten times. This rearrangement joins TRBV11-2 to TRBJ2-7, with no clear D. CDR1 is SGHAT, CDR2 FQNNGV, per germline. The V end lost 0 bases, the J end lost 4 bases, and 7 bases lay between the germline ends. The length of the CDR3 is 13 residues. CDR3 protein: CASSLEAKYEQYF. The CDR3 DNA reads TGTGCCAGCAGCTTAGAAGCAAAATACGAGCAGTACTTC.

Here the CDR3 reads CASSFTRDTEAFF. CDR3 nucleotide sequence: TGTGCCAGCTCCTTCACTCGGGACACTGAAGCTTTCTTT. The chain joins TRBV27 to TRBJ1-1; no definite D call. The germline V gene encodes CDR1 MNHEY and CDR2 SMNVEV (reference sequence). V lost 8 bases and J 3 bases, leaving 13 bases between the germline ends. This CDR3 contains 13 residues.

This chain joins TRBV27 and TRBJ1-1; D perhaps matches TRBD1 (6 bases). V was cut by 0 bases and J by 4 bases, with 6 bases left in between. Germline V gene data show CDR1 as MNHEY and CDR2 as SMNVEV (reference sequence). This CDR3 is built from 13 residues. As DNA, the CDR3 is TGTGCCAGCAGTTTATCGGGGGCCACTGAAGCTTTCTTT. Translating gives CASSLSGATEAFF.

This sequence joins TRBV18 and TRBJ2-2; a weak D match, TRBD2 (6 bases). Trimming stripped 1 base from V and 5 bases from J, with 14 bases between. Germline V lookup: CDR1 KGHSH, CDR2 LQKENI. The CDR3 is 16 residues long. CDR3 in DNA: TGTGCCAGCTCACCACTAGCGGAGAGGGGAACCGGGGAGCTGTTTTTT. Amino acid sequence: CASSPLAERGTGELFF.

This clone was counted only a few times. J is TRBJ1-2 and V is TRBV4-1; D gene ambiguous. The V gene lost 3 bases and the J gene lost 2 bases, with 7 bases spanning the gap. This CDR3 is 13 amino acids long. Germline V CDR1 and CDR2: MGHRA, YSYEKL. The CDR3 coding sequence is TGCGCCAGCAGCCATCCAGGAAACTATGGCTACACCTTC. As protein: CASSHPGNYGYTF.

This clone showed up just a few times. V gene TRBV7-9 combines with J gene TRBJ1-5; D may be TRBD1 (5 bases). Trimming took 0 bases from V and 4 from J, leaving 10 bases between them. CDR3 length equals 15 residues. From germline, CDR1 is SEHNR and CDR2 FQNEAQ (reference sequence). This CDR3 reads CASSLAQGGNQPQHF. Here the CDR3 DNA reads TGTGCCAGCAGCTTAGCCCAGGGAGGGAATCAGCCCCAGCATTTT.

At least ten counts were recorded for this clone. The rearrangement joins TRBV7-9 to TRBJ2-7; D call uncertain. The V gene's germline CDR1 is SEHNR and CDR2 FQNEAQ (reference sequence). This CDR3 region has 12 residues. Deletions cut 3 bases from V and 1 base from J, with 4 bases between. The CDR3 nucleotides read TGTGCCAGCAGCTTGTCGTCCTACGAGCAGTACTTC. Amino acids: CASSLSSYEQYF.

J is TRBJ2-5 and V is TRBV25-1; no clear D gene. The V end lost 7 bases, the J end lost 5 bases, and 5 bases lay between the germline ends. Germline V gene lookup returns CDR1 MGHDK and CDR2 SYGVNS. This CDR3 has 10 amino acids. The CDR3 here is CASTSETQYF. For the CDR3, the DNA is TGTGCCAGCACCTCGGAGACCCAGTACTTC. Looking up the rest from reference TRBV25-1 and TRBJ2-5 gives the full variable domain: EADIYQTPRYLVIGTGKKITLECSQTMGHDKMYWYQQDPGMELHLIHYSYGVNSTEKGDLSSESTVSRIRTEHFPLTLESARPSHTSQYLCASTSETQYFGPGTRLLVL.

The V and J genes are TRBV14 and TRBJ2-3, with D tentatively TRBD2 (6 bases). The V gene lost 4 bases and the J gene lost 7 bases, with 9 bases spanning the gap. Per germline, CDR1 SGHDN and CDR2 FVKESK. The length of the CDR3 is 12 residues. The CDR3, as DNA: TGTGCCAGCAGCCCCCGGGGGTATACGCAGTATTTT. The encoded protein is CASSPRGYTQYF.

The V gene is TRBV7-2, the J gene TRBJ2-7; 9 bases are a match to TRBD2. With 0 bases clipped from V and 2 bases from J, the junction kept 5 bases outside the gene matches. Germline-derived CDR1 and CDR2 are SGHTA and FQGNSA. This CDR3 is 16 amino acids long. DNA for the CDR3: TGTGCCAGCAGCTTAGCGCGTGTAGCGGGGGCCTACGAGCAGTACTTC. Protein sequence: CASSLARVAGAYEQYF.

The chain recombines TRBV29-1 with TRBJ2-3; D is undetermined. This CDR3 is built from 12 residues. CDR1 SQVTM and CDR2 ANQGSEA come from the germline V gene. Trimming left V 8 bases short and J 4 bases short, with 13 bases between. CDR3 sequence (DNA): TGCAGCCCCCTGTCCGAGGCAGATACGCAGTATTTT. It codes for CSPLSEADTQYF.

The chain joins TRBV7-9 to TRBJ1-1, with 7 positions matching TRBD1. The ends lost 6 bases at V and 6 bases at J; junction bases unmatched: 10. The CDR3 loop spans 14 amino acids. CDR1 and CDR2 (germline): SEHNR, FQNEAQ (reference sequence). The CDR3 bases are TGTGCCAGCAGTTACGCAGGGGGATCGCCTGAAGCTTTCTTT. As protein: CASSYAGGSPEAFF.

The chain has TRBV4-1 and TRBJ2-7, with a tentative D call TRBD2 (6 bases). Per germline, CDR1 MGHRA and CDR2 YSYEKL. This CDR3 is built from 15 residues. Between the trimmed V and J ends, which lost 0 bases and 6 bases, there was a span of 15 bases. The CDR3 protein is CASSQDRGALSEQYF. DNA of the CDR3: TGCGCCAGCAGCCAAGACCGCGGGGCGCTGAGCGAGCAGTACTTC.

The rearrangement joins TRBV10-1 to TRBJ2-1; D is possibly TRBD2 (6 bases). V was clipped by 6 bases and J by 7 bases, with 16 bases between them. CDR1 is WNHNN, CDR2 SYGVQD, per germline (reference sequence). The CDR3 contains 14 residues. DNA of the CDR3: TGCGCCAGCAGCCAAGCCGGGGGAAGGAATGAGCAGTTCTTC. Residues: CASSQAGGRNEQFF.

The CDR3 region has the DNA TGTGCCAGCAGCGTAGAAGGGACTAGCACAGATACGCAGTATTTT. Its protein product is CASSVEGTSTDTQYF. The chain carries TRBV9 and TRBJ2-3; tentative D call: TRBD2 (6 bases). With 0 bases removed from V and 0 bases from J, the gap between germline ends came to 8 bases. This CDR3 contains 15 residues. Germline V gene lookup returns CDR1 SGDLS and CDR2 YYNGEE.

The chain is built from TRBV28 and TRBJ1-2; the match to TRBD1 covers 9 bases. The junction had 8 bases not matched to a gene; V was cut back by 5 bases and J by 4 bases. CDR1 is MDHEN, CDR2 SYDVKM, per germline. The CDR3 contains 15 residues. CDR3 sequence reads: CASSTYRGLGYGYTF. In nucleotides, the CDR3 is TGTGCCAGCAGTACATACAGGGGGCTGGGCTATGGCTACACCTTC.

This clone has a handful of counts. This rearrangement joins TRBV25-1 to TRBJ1-4; no clear D. The CDR3 sequence is 14 residues long. V was cut by 6 bases and J by 0 bases, with 8 bases left in between. CDR1 MGHDK and CDR2 SYGVNS come from the germline V gene. The CDR3 spells CASSGSATNEKLFF. CDR3 coding DNA: TGTGCCAGCAGCGGTTCTGCAACTAATGAAAAACTGTTTTTT.

This clone was detected only once. The genes are TRBV5-1 and TRBJ2-7; D not certain. The CDR3 has 13 amino acids. Trimming pared 1 base from V and 4 bases from J, leaving 9 bases between. In germline, CDR1 is SGHRS, CDR2 YFSETQ. As DNA, the CDR3 is TGCGCCAGCAGCTTGCGGGTCGGATACGAGCAGTACTTC. Residues: CASSLRVGYEQYF.

The gene calls are TRBV30 and TRBJ2-3, with 7 bases identical to TRBD2. Unmatched junction bases numbered 8, after V lost 2 bases and J lost 6 bases. Germline values: CDR1 GTSNPN, CDR2 SVGIG (reference sequence). CDR3 size: 14 residues. The CDR3 sequence: CAWSRTSLPDTQYF. The CDR3 region has the DNA TGTGCCTGGAGTAGGACTAGTCTTCCCGATACGCAGTATTTT.

The J gene is TRBJ2-7, the V gene TRBV14; maybe TRBD2 (7 bases). The CDR3 is made up of 16 amino acids. Looked up from germline, CDR1 is SGHDN and CDR2 is FVKESK. V was pared by 3 bases and J by 3 bases, with 18 bases between. This CDR3 reads CASSHKGGTGIYEQYF. The CDR3 coding sequence is TGTGCCAGCAGCCATAAGGGGGGGACGGGAATCTACGAGCAGTACTTC.

The rearrangement uses TRBV7-2 and TRBJ2-7; 8 bases agree with TRBD1. The CDR3 length is 17 residues. Losses at the gene ends were 7 bases for V and 5 bases for J; bases not matched to a gene: 19. The germline CDR1 and CDR2 sequences are SGHTA and FQGNSA. CDR3 protein: CASTPSGVWTGSHEQYF. The CDR3, as DNA: TGTGCCAGCACCCCCTCGGGTGTATGGACAGGGTCTCACGAGCAGTACTTC.

The chain carries TRBV13 and TRBJ2-1; 10 bases align to TRBD2. Germline loops: CDR1 PRHDT, CDR2 FYEKMQ (reference sequence). After removal of 3 bases from V and 6 bases from J, the junction contained 8 bases not matched to a gene. The CDR3 spans 16 residues. The CDR3 protein is CASSFPAGGPFNEQFF. CDR3 DNA: TGTGCCAGCAGCTTTCCAGCGGGAGGGCCGTTCAATGAGCAGTTCTTC. Based on the CDR3 plus reference TRBV13 and TRBJ2-1, the full variable domain is AAGVIQSPRHLIKEKRETATLKCYPIPRHDTVYWYQQGPGQDPQFLISFYEKMQSDKGSIPDRFSAQQFSDYHSELNMSSLELGDSALYFCASSFPAGGPFNEQFFGPGTRLTVL.

This sequence joins TRBV27 and TRBJ1-1; tentative D call: TRBD1 (6 bases). Trimming stripped 4 bases from V and 4 bases from J, with 19 bases between. The CDR3 is made up of 16 amino acids. Germline CDR1 and CDR2: MNHEY and SMNVEV (reference sequence). This chain's CDR3 is CASSWAGVPKSTEAFF. Written as DNA, the CDR3 is TGTGCCAGCAGTTGGGCAGGGGTCCCCAAGAGCACTGAAGCTTTCTTT.

This clone was counted only a few times. This chain joins TRBV27 and TRBJ1-2; 11 bases line up with TRBD1. CDR3 size: 13 residues. CDR1 MNHEY and CDR2 SMNVEV come from the germline V gene (reference sequence). V lost 5 bases, J lost 7 bases, and 3 bases stayed unmatched. CDR3 nucleotide sequence: TGTGCCAGCAGTGGGGACAGGGGGATTGGCTACACCTTC. Its protein is CASSGDRGIGYTF.

The J gene is TRBJ1-3, the V gene TRBV5-4; D unresolved. CDR3 length: 16 residues. The V end was cut by 2 bases, the J end by 0 bases, with 12 bases between. The V gene's germline CDR1 is SGHNT and CDR2 YYREEE (reference sequence). Here the CDR3 DNA reads TGTGCCAGCAGCTTCGGTGGGCACCCCTCTGGAAACACCATATATTTT. Its translation: CASSFGGHPSGNTIYF.

This clone was detected a few times. The V gene is TRBV28, the J gene TRBJ1-5; TRBD1 aligns across 12 bases. The germline V gene encodes CDR1 MDHEN and CDR2 SYDVKM. The CDR3 has 17 amino acids. The junction had 10 bases not matched to a gene; V was cut back by 6 bases and J by 4 bases. In DNA, the CDR3 is TGTGCCAGCAGCCCCGGGACAGGGGGCGCGAGGAATCAGCCCCAGCATTTT. This encodes CASSPGTGGARNQPQHF. The whole variable domain, filled in from reference TRBV28 and TRBJ1-5, reads DVKVTQSSRYLVKRTGEKVFLECVQDMDHENMFWYRQDPGLGLRLIYFSYDVKMKEKGDIPEGYSVSREKKERFSLILESASTNQTSMYLCASSPGTGGARNQPQHFGDGTRLSIL.

The rearrangement links TRBV9 to TRBJ2-7; the match to TRBD2 covers 8 bases. After removal of 4 bases from V and 3 bases from J, the junction contained 15 bases not matched to a gene. Germline V gene lookup returns CDR1 SGDLS and CDR2 YYNGEE. There are 17 residues in the CDR3. For the CDR3, the DNA is TGTGCCAGCAGCCATACTAGCGGCGACATTTCAAGCTACGAGCAGTACTTC. This translates into CASSHTSGDISSYEQYF.

CDR3 sequence (DNA): TGTGCCAGCTCACCGGGTGGGAAGCGGGATGCCTCCTACGAGCAGTACTTC. It translates to CASSPGGKRDASYEQYF. The chain links TRBV18 to TRBJ2-7, with 7 positions matching TRBD2. Germline CDR1 is KGHSH and CDR2 is LQKENI. Trimming took 3 bases from V and 0 from J; bases not matched to a gene: 11. This CDR3 contains 17 residues.